The clone carrying this TCR beta chain was detected once. The V gene's germline CDR1 is LGHNA and CDR2 YSLEER. There are 18 residues in the CDR3. Trimming removed 1 base from V and 1 base from J; junction bases left unmatched: 10. With 60 Vbeta and 13 Jbeta primers, the PCR was carried out. Method: immunoSEQ multiplex PCR; TCRdb's copy keeps in-frame clones and lacks some. The sample contains some 190,000 clones, more than 85% of which appear only once. This sample is drawn from a study of cytomegalovirus exposure and HLA in healthy donors. V usage is TRBV4-3 and J usage is TRBJ2-5; TRBD2 matches at 9 bases. Sequencing used PBMCs. The sequence was collected from a woman between 18 and 29 years old in good health and CMV-seronegative. CDR3 region: CASSQGASGIIIQETQYF. The CDR3 bases are TGCGCCAGCAGCCAAGGGGCTAGCGGGATTATCATCCAAGAGACCCAGTACTTC.